What follows is one T cell receptor (beta chain) and its context. The data stem from a study of shared T cell receptors in the human thymus. Produced via immunoSEQ multiplex PCR; TCRdb's table is partial and in-frame only. In the table there are under 450,000 clones, approximately 95% of which are singletons. The receptor was derived from a human donor. Sequencing was done on a sample of thymocytes.

CDR3 DNA: TGTGCCAGCAGTTCCCTCCAGTTGAATCAGCCCCAGCATTTT. This gives the protein CASSSLQLNQPQHF. This chain links TRBV6-5 with TRBJ1-5; D remains unclear. The CDR3 length is 14 residues. Germline CDR1 reads MNHEY; CDR2 reads SVGAGI. The V and J ends lost 4 bases and 4 bases respectively, with 11 bases between them.